The rows below give T cell receptor beta chains drawn from one sample of a study. One entry per CDR3 protein results from TCRdb running MiXCR on the RT-PCR reads. The sample yields about 680,000 distinct CDR3 sequences, more than 13% seen once. The specimen was memory CD4+ T cells from blood. The receptors originated from a female donor in good health, serving as a healthy control. Both conserved end residues are part of each CDR3. Each record gives: D gene, J gene, clone size, V gene, CDR3 protein, CDR3 DNA. The D gene is left open where the match is weak. Not every row has a clone size; where given, it reads once, few, many or a size class.

. | TRBJ2-1 | few | TRBV20-1 | CSVLAGALYNEQFF | TGCAGTGTTCTCGCGGGGGCCCTCTACAATGAGCAGTTCTTC
. | TRBJ1-5 | . | TRBV19 | CASSVTGNQPQHF | TGTGCCAGTAGTGTGACCGGCAATCAGCCCCAGCATTTT
. | TRBJ1-2 | . | TRBV5-1 | CASSSYGGVTGGYTF | TGCGCCAGCAGCTCCTACGGCGGGGTTACAGGCGGCTACACCTTC
TRBD2 | TRBJ2-2 | . | TRBV4-3 | CASSQNLAGNTGELFF | TGCGCCAGCAGCCAGAACCTAGCGGGGAACACCGGGGAGCTGTTTTTT
. | TRBJ1-1 | many | TRBV5-1 | CASSLMGQGGGDTEAFF | TGCGCCAGCAGCTTGATGGGGCAGGGCGGTGGGGACACTGAAGCTTTCTTT
. | TRBJ2-7 | many | TRBV20-1 | CSASPTLISSYEQYF | TGCAGTGCTAGCCCAACTCTGATCTCCTCCTACGAGCAGTACTTC
. | TRBJ1-1 | few | TRBV25-1 | CASSDHRGARGTEAFF | TGTGCCAGCAGTGATCACCGTGGGGCGAGGGGCACTGAAGCTTTCTTT
TRBD1 | TRBJ2-7 | few | TRBV5-1 | CASSLTGGGLEQYF | TGCGCCAGCAGCTTAACAGGGGGCGGCCTCGAGCAGTACTTC
. | TRBJ2-5 | many | TRBV12-3/TRBV12-4 | CASSLHQETQYF | TGTGCCAGCAGTCTTCACCAAGAGACCCAGTACTTC
. | TRBJ2-5 | . | TRBV30 | CALDTLGETQYF | TGTGCCTTGGACACCCTCGGAGAGACCCAGTACTTC
TRBD1 | TRBJ2-3 | many | TRBV5-5 | CATHKRQGYPDTQYF | TGTGCCACCCACAAGAGACAGGGTTACCCAGATACGCAGTATTTT
. | TRBJ2-1 | . | TRBV6-2/TRBV6-3 | CASTRATQGNEQFF | TGTGCCAGCACCAGAGCAACACAGGGAAATGAGCAGTTCTTC
. | TRBJ1-1 | few | TRBV6-6 | CASSYSGTNTEAFF | TGTGCCAGCAGTTACTCAGGGACGAACACTGAAGCTTTCTTT
. | TRBJ2-3 | many | TRBV4-1 | CASSLKASGTDTQYF | TGCGCCAGCAGCCTCAAGGCTAGTGGCACAGATACGCAGTATTTT
. | TRBJ2-5 | many | TRBV18 | CASSPRAGVGGETQYF | TGTGCCAGCTCACCACGAGCAGGGGTCGGAGGAGAGACCCAGTACTTC
. | TRBJ2-5 | many | TRBV12-3/TRBV12-4 | CASRLSPQETQYF | TGTGCCAGCAGACTCTCGCCCCAAGAGACCCAGTACTTC
. | TRBJ1-5 | . | TRBV18 | CASSPQTGNQPQHF | TGTGCCAGCTCACCACAGACAGGCAATCAGCCCCAGCATTTT
. | TRBJ2-1 | few | TRBV3-1 | CASSPLAVSYNEQFF | TGTGCCAGCAGCCCCTTAGCGGTCTCCTACAATGAGCAGTTCTTC
TRBD1 | TRBJ2-2 | . | TRBV5-1 | CASSLLSGTGYTGELFF | TGCGCCAGCAGCTTATTGTCCGGGACAGGCTACACCGGGGAGCTGTTTTTT
. | TRBJ2-7 | many | TRBV7-2 | CASSQTSGSRYEQYF | TGTGCCAGCAGCCAAACTTCAGGGAGTAGGTACGAGCAGTACTTC
TRBD1 | TRBJ1-5 | few | TRBV5-1 | CASSLTGTDSNQPQHF | TGCGCCAGCAGCTTGACCGGGACAGATAGCAATCAGCCCCAGCATTTT
. | TRBJ2-4 | few | TRBV6-5 | CASSWSSEGAKNIQYF | TGTGCCAGCAGTTGGTCCTCCGAGGGGGCCAAAAACATTCAGTACTTC
TRBD1 | TRBJ2-2 | few | TRBV20-1 | CSARDRGQAGELFF | TGCAGTGCTAGGGACAGGGGGCAGGCCGGGGAGCTGTTTTTT
. | TRBJ1-1 | few | TRBV6-5 | CASSTVREAGEAFF | TGTGCCAGCAGTACGGTCAGGGAAGCGGGTGAAGCTTTCTTT
. | TRBJ2-3 | few | TRBV29-1 | CSVTMDRDTQYF | TGCAGCGTTACCATGGACCGCGATACGCAGTATTTT
. | TRBJ1-5 | few | TRBV12-3/TRBV12-4 | CASSFPGGDQPQHF | TGTGCCAGCAGCTTCCCGGGGGGCGATCAGCCCCAGCATTTT
. | TRBJ1-2 | . | TRBV6-6 | CASSPDRKGGGYTF | TGTGCCAGCAGCCCAGACAGGAAGGGAGGGGGCTACACCTTC
. | TRBJ2-2 | few | TRBV2 | CASSLRESYTGELFF | TGTGCCAGCAGTCTAAGGGAGTCCTACACCGGGGAGCTGTTTTTT
TRBD1 | TRBJ1-2 | few | TRBV4-2 | CASSQTGQGTYGYTF | TGTGCCAGCAGCCAGACGGGACAGGGAACTTATGGCTACACCTTC
. | TRBJ1-2 | . | TRBV12-3/TRBV12-4 | CASSSFGGSKGYGYTF | TGTGCCAGCAGTTCCTTCGGGGGTTCAAAGGGCTATGGCTACACCTTC
. | TRBJ1-4 | . | TRBV6-5 | CASSFSLYHEKLFF | TGTGCCAGCAGTTTCAGCTTATACCATGAAAAACTGTTTTTT
TRBD1 | TRBJ2-7 | many | TRBV29-1 | CSVSGTVTYEQYF | TGCAGCGTCTCCGGGACAGTGACCTACGAGCAGTACTTC
TRBD2 | TRBJ2-3 | . | TRBV7-2 | CASLPSGRGWGTDTQYF | TGTGCCAGCTTGCCTAGCGGGAGGGGTTGGGGCACAGATACGCAGTATTTT
TRBD1 | TRBJ2-2 | few | TRBV7-2 | CASSARGLGVTGELFF | TGTGCCAGCAGCGCCAGGGGGCTTGGGGTAACCGGGGAGCTGTTTTTT
TRBD2 | TRBJ2-1 | many | TRBV15 | CATIPGGEGRGEQFF | TGTGCCACCATCCCCGGGGGGGAGGGCCGAGGTGAGCAGTTCTTC
TRBD1 | TRBJ2-7 | . | TRBV28 | CASSSWGQGIDEQYF | TGTGCCAGCAGTTCATGGGGACAGGGGATCGACGAGCAGTACTTC
. | TRBJ1-5 | many | TRBV6-5 | CASRYSEISNQPQHF | TGTGCCAGCAGGTACAGTGAGATTAGCAATCAGCCCCAGCATTTT
. | TRBJ1-6 | . | TRBV5-1 | CASSSGPASDPLHF | TGCGCCAGCAGCTCGGGGCCCGCAAGTGATCCCCTCCACTTT
TRBD2 | TRBJ2-5 | many | TRBV12-3/TRBV12-4 | CASSLGAGGLETQYF | TGTGCCAGCAGTTTAGGAGCGGGGGGGCTGGAGACCCAGTACTTC
TRBD2 | TRBJ2-3 | many | TRBV6-6 | CASDTSGGSTDTQYF | TGTGCCAGCGACACTAGCGGGGGGAGCACAGATACGCAGTATTTT
. | TRBJ1-3 | few | TRBV5-1 | CASSLEGRGQGNTIYF | TGCGCCAGCAGCTTGGAAGGGAGGGGTCAAGGAAACACCATATATTTT
. | TRBJ1-6 | . | TRBV19 | CASSRLGGNSPLHF | TGTGCCAGTAGTCGTCTGGGAGGCAATTCACCCCTCCACTTT
. | TRBJ1-5 | . | TRBV5-1 | CASSLGTEQPQHF | TGCGCCAGCAGCTTGGGAACCGAGCAGCCCCAGCATTTT
TRBD1 | TRBJ2-7 | . | TRBV20-1 | CSANTLTGADYEQYF | TGCAGTGCAAACACCTTGACAGGGGCGGACTACGAGCAGTACTTC
. | TRBJ1-1 | few | TRBV5-1 | CASSFGEQGVGAFF | TGCGCCAGCAGCTTTGGGGAACAGGGCGTTGGGGCTTTCTTT
. | TRBJ1-4 | few | TRBV24-1 | CATSDGKAPASEKLFF | TGTGCCACCAGTGATGGGAAAGCCCCAGCTTCCGAAAAACTGTTTTTT
. | TRBJ1-2 | many | TRBV27 | CASSFHSGSYGYTF | TGTGCCAGCAGTTTCCACTCAGGGTCCTATGGCTACACCTTC
TRBD2 | TRBJ2-1 | . | TRBV7-2 | CASSPLIGGADSYNEQFF | TGTGCCAGCAGCCCCTTGATCGGGGGGGCAGATTCCTACAATGAGCAGTTCTTC
. | TRBJ2-3 | few | TRBV9 | CASTGELASDTQYF | TGTGCCAGCACCGGAGAACTAGCATCAGATACGCAGTATTTT
TRBD2 | TRBJ2-7 | many | TRBV20-1 | CSATPGTSGTHEQYF | TGCAGTGCGACCCCCGGGACTAGCGGGACCCACGAGCAGTACTTC
TRBD2 | TRBJ2-1 | . | TRBV4-3 | CASSQGLADYNEQFF | TGCGCCAGCAGCCAAGGACTAGCGGACTACAATGAGCAGTTCTTC
TRBD1 | TRBJ1-4 | . | TRBV12-3/TRBV12-4 | CASTYGQATEKLFF | TGTGCCAGCACCTACGGACAGGCTACTGAAAAACTGTTTTTT
. | TRBJ2-5 | many | TRBV7-2 | CASSFYDNVETQYF | TGTGCCAGCAGCTTTTACGACAATGTGGAGACCCAGTACTTC
TRBD2 | TRBJ2-1 | . | TRBV20-1 | CSWGGYNEQFF | TGCAGTTGGGGGGGATACAATGAGCAGTTCTTC
. | TRBJ2-3 | . | TRBV5-5 | CASTDSRSTDTQYF | TGTGCCAGCACCGACTCGAGGAGCACAGATACGCAGTATTTT
. | TRBJ2-3 | . | TRBV7-8 | CASSPGEDTQYF | TGTGCCAGCAGCCCCGGAGAAGATACGCAGTATTTT